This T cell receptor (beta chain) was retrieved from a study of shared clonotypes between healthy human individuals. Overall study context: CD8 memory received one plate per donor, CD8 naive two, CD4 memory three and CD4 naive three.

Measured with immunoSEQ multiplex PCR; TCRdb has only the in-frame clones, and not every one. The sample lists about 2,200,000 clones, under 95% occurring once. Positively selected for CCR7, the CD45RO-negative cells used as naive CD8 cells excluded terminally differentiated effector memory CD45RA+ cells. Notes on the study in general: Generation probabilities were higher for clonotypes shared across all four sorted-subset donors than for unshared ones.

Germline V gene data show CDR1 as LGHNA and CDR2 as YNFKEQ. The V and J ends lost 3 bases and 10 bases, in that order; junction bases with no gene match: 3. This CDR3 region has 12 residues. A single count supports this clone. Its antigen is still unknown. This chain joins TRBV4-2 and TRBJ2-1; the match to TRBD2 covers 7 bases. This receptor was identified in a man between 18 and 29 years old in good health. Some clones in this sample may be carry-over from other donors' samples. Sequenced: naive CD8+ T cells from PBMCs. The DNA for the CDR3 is TGTGCCAGCAGCCAGCAAGCGGGAGAGCAGTTCTTC. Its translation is CASSQQAGEQFF.